This passage covers 27 T cell receptor beta chains from one sample sequenced in a study of blood T cell repertoires in COVID-19. Some clones are missing from TCRdb's copy, which holds only in-frame ones; the method was immunoSEQ multiplex PCR. The sample holds around 140,000 clones, over 70% seen once. The sequencing input was peripheral blood. These receptor sequences come from a middle-aged man with active COVID-19.

The gene calls are TRBV7-9 and TRBJ1-2, with 10 bases lining up with TRBD1. Germline V lookup: CDR1 SEHNR, CDR2 FQNEAQ (reference sequence). This CDR3 contains 14 residues. The trim removed 4 bases at V and 7 bases at J, leaving 6 bases unmatched. Here the CDR3 DNA reads TGTGCCAGCAGCTCGGGACAGGGGCGTAGTGGCTACACCTTC. Its protein is CASSSGQGRSGYTF.

This CDR3 reads CASSQVRVSNQPQHF. CDR3 coding DNA: TGCGCCAGCAGCCAAGTGCGGGTTAGCAATCAGCCCCAGCATTTT. The J gene is TRBJ1-5, the V gene TRBV4-1; D not certain. CDR1 is MGHRA, CDR2 YSYEKL, per germline. This CDR3 spans 15 amino acids. The ends were cut back, 1 base at V and 0 bases at J, with 7 bases in the middle.

The chain has TRBV9 and TRBJ2-7, with TRBD1 as a possible D gene (5 bases). The ends were cut back, 0 bases at V and 2 bases at J, with 9 bases in the middle. Germline V CDR1 and CDR2: SGDLS, YYNGEE. The CDR3 is 14 amino acids. CDR3 region: CASSVATGPYEQYF. The CDR3 bases are TGTGCCAGCAGCGTAGCAACAGGCCCCTACGAGCAGTACTTC.

This clone appeared a few times. The chain has TRBV7-8 and TRBJ1-5; D is undetermined. The germline V gene encodes CDR1 SGHVS and CDR2 FQNEAQ. The V end was cut by 5 bases, the J end by 4 bases, with 18 bases between. CDR3 size: 16 residues. The CDR3 protein is CASSPQGVPLNQPQHF. CDR3 bases: TGTGCCAGCAGCCCCCAAGGAGTGCCTTTAAATCAGCCCCAGCATTTT.

Only a few counts were recorded for this clone. The chain links TRBV11-1 to TRBJ2-1; 14 nucleotides match TRBD2. This CDR3 comprises 16 residues. V was pared by 3 bases and J by 8 bases, with 6 bases of the junction left unmatched. In germline, CDR1 is SGHAT, CDR2 FQDESV (reference sequence). CDR3 DNA: TGTGCCAGCAGCTTCCTGACTAGCGGGGGGGCAGATGAGCAGTTCTTC. Translated: CASSFLTSGGADEQFF.

This chain connects TRBV7-9 to TRBJ1-1; D is unclear. The CDR3 has 13 amino acids. Germline CDR1 and CDR2: SEHNR and FQNEAQ (reference sequence). V dropped 5 bases and J dropped 1 base, with 8 bases sitting between them. The CDR3: CASSQTQNTEAFF. The DNA for the CDR3 is TGTGCCAGCAGCCAAACACAGAACACTGAAGCTTTCTTT.

CDR3 residues: CASSQETGTEQFF. The DNA of the CDR3 is TGTGCCAGCAGCCAAGAAACCGGGACAGAGCAGTTCTTC. The rearrangement joins TRBV3-1 (or the pseudogene TRBV3-2) to TRBJ2-1, with D possibly matching TRBD1 (6 bases). Germline-derived CDR1 and CDR2 are LGHDT and YNNKEL (reference sequence). The CDR3 has 13 amino acids. V shed 0 bases and J shed 10 bases, with 10 bases lying between them.

The genes are TRBV21-1 and TRBJ1-1. TRBV21-1 constitutes a pseudogene. There are 13 residues in the CDR3. Written as DNA, the CDR3 is TGTGCCAGCAGCAGAGGGATAGGGACTGAAGCTTTCTTT. This encodes CASSRGIGTEAFF.

The chain has TRBV7-8 and TRBJ1-2, with a weak D call TRBD1 (5 bases). This CDR3 region has 17 residues. CDR1 is SGHVS, CDR2 FQNEAQ, per germline. The V and J ends lost 5 bases and 4 bases respectively, with 23 bases between them. The CDR3 DNA reads TGTGCCAGCAGCCCAATGATCCGGGACTATATTATCTATGGCTACACCTTC. Its translation: CASSPMIRDYIIYGYTF.

The CDR3 here is CASSLPESYNEQFF. In DNA form, the CDR3 reads TGTGCCAGCAGCTTGCCAGAATCCTACAATGAGCAGTTCTTC. The genes are TRBV5-4 and TRBJ2-1; no clear D. The CDR3 is 14 amino acids. The V end lost 1 base, the J end lost 1 base, and 6 bases lay between the germline ends. Looked up from germline, CDR1 is SGHNT and CDR2 is YYREEE (reference sequence).

This chain joins TRBV6-5 and TRBJ1-4, with D hard to call. CDR1 and CDR2 from the germline V gene are MNHEY and SVGAGI. The CDR3 extends over 15 amino acids. V lost 7 bases and J 0 bases, leaving 12 bases between the germline ends. As DNA, the CDR3 is TGTGCCAGCACCGAGCGATGGGCAACTAATGAAAAACTGTTTTTT. Amino acids: CASTERWATNEKLFF.

The chain couples TRBV27 to TRBJ2-3, with D perhaps TRBD1 (5 bases). The germline V gene encodes CDR1 MNHEY and CDR2 SMNVEV (reference sequence). V gave up 4 bases and J gave up 4 bases, with 12 bases separating them. This CDR3 has 14 residues. The CDR3, as DNA: TGTGCCAGCAGTTCCCAGGGATCTCCAGATACGCAGTATTTT. It codes for CASSSQGSPDTQYF.

This clone was found once. The genes are TRBV6-2 or TRBV6-3 and TRBJ1-1; D unclear. CDR3 size: 14 residues. Germline V gene data show CDR1 as MNHEY and CDR2 as SVGEGT. Deletions cut 2 bases from V and 2 bases from J, with 9 bases between. DNA for the CDR3: TGTGCCAGCAGTTACCAAGTCTATAACACTGAAGCTTTCTTT. This gives the protein CASSYQVYNTEAFF.

The rearrangement links TRBV7-9 to TRBJ2-7; TRBD2 aligns across 8 bases. V shed 10 bases, J shed 2 bases, and the junction held 4 bases outside the gene matches. This CDR3 has 12 amino acids. CDR1 SEHNR and CDR2 FQNEAQ come from the germline V gene (reference sequence). The CDR3 here is CATGGGPYEQYF. In DNA, the CDR3 is TGTGCCACCGGGGGGGGGCCCTACGAGCAGTACTTC.

This clone was counted between two and nine times. The chain has TRBV6-2 or TRBV6-3 and TRBJ1-5; 8 nucleotides align to TRBD1. The CDR3 loop spans 13 amino acids. The germline V gene has CDR1 MNHEY and CDR2 SVGEGT. Trimming cost V 6 bases and J 4 bases; bases outside gene matches: 2. This CDR3 is CASRYRGNQPQHF. The CDR3 DNA follows: TGTGCCAGCAGGTACAGGGGGAATCAGCCCCAGCATTTT.

The J gene is TRBJ2-7, the V gene TRBV5-5; 7 bases map to TRBD1. The CDR3 covers 16 residues. Losses at the gene ends were 1 base for V and 4 bases for J; bases not matched to a gene: 11. CDR1 and CDR2 (germline): SGHKS, YYEKEE (reference sequence). The CDR3 DNA is TGTGCCAGCAGCTTGCTAGTACAGGGGATAGTTTACGAGCAGTACTTC. As protein: CASSLLVQGIVYEQYF.

V gene TRBV6-5 combines with J gene TRBJ2-2, with 7 bases matching TRBD1. Germline CDR1 MNHEY, CDR2 SVGAGI. V trimming: 8 bases; J trimming: 7 bases; junction bases outside the gene matches: 7. This CDR3 is 13 amino acids long. CDR3 region: CASGRQGHGELFF. The CDR3 DNA follows: TGTGCCAGCGGACGACAGGGACACGGGGAGCTGTTTTTT.

The chain joins TRBV18 to TRBJ2-7; possibly TRBD1 for D (6 bases). The CDR3 runs 13 residues. Germline V gives CDR1 KGHSH, CDR2 LQKENI. V gave up 3 bases and J gave up 2 bases, with 8 bases separating them. CDR3 protein: CASSPGTPYEQYF. The CDR3 region has the DNA TGTGCCAGCTCACCCGGGACACCCTACGAGCAGTACTTC.

V gene TRBV9 combines with J gene TRBJ1-3, with TRBD1 identical over 7 bases. The CDR3 is made up of 16 amino acids. V trimming: 0 bases; J trimming: 2 bases; junction bases outside the gene matches: 5. Germline assignment: CDR1 SGDLS and CDR2 YYNGEE. CDR3 coding DNA: TGTGCCAGCAGCGTAGCCCCTACAGGGGCTGGAAACACCATATATTTT. This sequence encodes CASSVAPTGAGNTIYF.

This rearrangement joins TRBV2 to TRBJ2-5; 9 bases line up with TRBD2. J gave up 1 base and V 0 bases, and 6 bases lay outside the gene matches. The CDR3 runs to 17 residues. Germline values: CDR1 SNHLY, CDR2 FYNNEI. CDR3 in amino acids: CASSEAGLARFQETQYF. In nucleotides, the CDR3 is TGTGCCAGCAGTGAAGCGGGACTAGCCCGATTCCAAGAGACCCAGTACTTC.

The rearrangement links TRBV7-2 to TRBJ2-7, with 8 bases lining up with TRBD1. Germline assignment: CDR1 SGHTA and CDR2 FQGNSA. The V gene end was trimmed by 6 bases and the J gene end by 2 bases; junction bases not matched to a gene: 3. CDR3 size: 13 residues. The CDR3 DNA sequence: TGTGCCAGCAGTCCGGACAGGGCCTACGAGCAGTACTTC. Its protein is CASSPDRAYEQYF.

The J gene is TRBJ2-2, the V gene TRBV9; the match to TRBD2 covers 9 bases. Losses at the gene ends were 8 bases for V and 3 bases for J; bases not matched to a gene: 2. The CDR3 has 13 residues. The V gene's germline CDR1 is SGDLS and CDR2 YYNGEE. CDR3 bases: TGTGCCAGTTTAGCGGGGGACACCGGGGAGCTGTTTTTT. The encoded protein is CASLAGDTGELFF.

The CDR3 coding sequence is TGTGCCAGCAGCCACGTACAGGGGAGGTTTAGGAACACTGAAGCTTTCTTT. Protein sequence: CASSHVQGRFRNTEAFF. This rearrangement joins TRBV3-1 (or the pseudogene TRBV3-2) to TRBJ1-1; TRBD1 matches at 7 bases. Germline V gives CDR1 LGHDT, CDR2 YNNKEL (reference sequence). This CDR3 is built from 17 residues. V was clipped by 3 bases and J by 1 base; unmatched bases: 11.

V is TRBV6-5 and J is TRBJ1-5; no clear D gene. The V gene lost 9 bases and the J gene lost 7 bases, with 10 bases spanning the gap. From germline, CDR1 is MNHEY and CDR2 SVGAGI. This CDR3 spans 11 amino acids. The CDR3 sequence is CASPQNQPQHF. CDR3 bases: TGTGCCAGTCCCCAGAACCAGCCCCAGCATTTT.

V and J are TRBV11-3 and TRBJ1-1; weak D call: TRBD1 (5 bases). The CDR3 consists of 13 residues. In germline, CDR1 is SGHNT, CDR2 YENEEA. Trimming removed 8 bases from V and 1 base from J, with 11 bases in between. The CDR3, as DNA: TGTGCCAGCGGCGCGGGGGAGAACACTGAAGCTTTCTTT. It specifies CASGAGENTEAFF.

The J gene is TRBJ2-1, the V gene TRBV10-3; 13 bases are shared with TRBD2. Per germline, CDR1 ENHRY and CDR2 SYGVKD. Trimming took 8 bases from V and 4 from J; bases not matched to a gene: 2. This CDR3 is built from 14 residues. The CDR3 here is CAIRTSGSYNEQFF. DNA of the CDR3: TGTGCCATCCGGACTAGCGGGAGTTACAATGAGCAGTTCTTC.

The chain is built from TRBV11-3 and TRBJ2-1; 10 bases map to TRBD1. Germline V gives CDR1 SGHNT, CDR2 YENEEA. The CDR3 has 15 amino acids. The V gene end was trimmed by 1 base and the J gene end by 7 bases; junction bases not matched to a gene: 4. CDR3 region: CASSLGQGARNEQFF. CDR3 nucleotide sequence: TGTGCCAGCAGCTTAGGACAGGGGGCGCGAAATGAGCAGTTCTTC.